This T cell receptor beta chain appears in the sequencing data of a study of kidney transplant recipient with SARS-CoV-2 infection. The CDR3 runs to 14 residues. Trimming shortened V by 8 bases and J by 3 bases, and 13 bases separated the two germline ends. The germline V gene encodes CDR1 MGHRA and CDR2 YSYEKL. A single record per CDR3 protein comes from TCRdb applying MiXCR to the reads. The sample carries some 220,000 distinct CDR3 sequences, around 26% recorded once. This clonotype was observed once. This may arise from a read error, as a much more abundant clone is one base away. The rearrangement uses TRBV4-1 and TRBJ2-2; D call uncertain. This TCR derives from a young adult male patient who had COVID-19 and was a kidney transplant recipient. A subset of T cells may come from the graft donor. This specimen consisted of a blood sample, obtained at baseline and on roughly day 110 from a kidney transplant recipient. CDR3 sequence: CASGPWTHTGELFF. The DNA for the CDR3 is TGCGCCAGCGGCCCGTGGACCCACACCGGGGAGCTGTTTTTT.